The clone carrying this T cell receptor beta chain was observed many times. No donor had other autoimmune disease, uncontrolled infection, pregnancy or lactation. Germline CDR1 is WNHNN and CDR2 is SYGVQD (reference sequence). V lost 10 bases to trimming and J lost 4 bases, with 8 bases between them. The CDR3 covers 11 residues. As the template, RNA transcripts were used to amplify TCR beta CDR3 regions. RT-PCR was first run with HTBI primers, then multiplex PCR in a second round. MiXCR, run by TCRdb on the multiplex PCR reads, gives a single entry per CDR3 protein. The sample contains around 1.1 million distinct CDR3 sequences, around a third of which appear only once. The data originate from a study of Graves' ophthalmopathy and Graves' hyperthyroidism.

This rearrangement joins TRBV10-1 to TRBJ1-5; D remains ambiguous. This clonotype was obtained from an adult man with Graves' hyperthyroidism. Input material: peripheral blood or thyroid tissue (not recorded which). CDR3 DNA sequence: TGCGCCAATCCAGGAAATCAGCCCCAGCATTTT. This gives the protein CANPGNQPQHF.